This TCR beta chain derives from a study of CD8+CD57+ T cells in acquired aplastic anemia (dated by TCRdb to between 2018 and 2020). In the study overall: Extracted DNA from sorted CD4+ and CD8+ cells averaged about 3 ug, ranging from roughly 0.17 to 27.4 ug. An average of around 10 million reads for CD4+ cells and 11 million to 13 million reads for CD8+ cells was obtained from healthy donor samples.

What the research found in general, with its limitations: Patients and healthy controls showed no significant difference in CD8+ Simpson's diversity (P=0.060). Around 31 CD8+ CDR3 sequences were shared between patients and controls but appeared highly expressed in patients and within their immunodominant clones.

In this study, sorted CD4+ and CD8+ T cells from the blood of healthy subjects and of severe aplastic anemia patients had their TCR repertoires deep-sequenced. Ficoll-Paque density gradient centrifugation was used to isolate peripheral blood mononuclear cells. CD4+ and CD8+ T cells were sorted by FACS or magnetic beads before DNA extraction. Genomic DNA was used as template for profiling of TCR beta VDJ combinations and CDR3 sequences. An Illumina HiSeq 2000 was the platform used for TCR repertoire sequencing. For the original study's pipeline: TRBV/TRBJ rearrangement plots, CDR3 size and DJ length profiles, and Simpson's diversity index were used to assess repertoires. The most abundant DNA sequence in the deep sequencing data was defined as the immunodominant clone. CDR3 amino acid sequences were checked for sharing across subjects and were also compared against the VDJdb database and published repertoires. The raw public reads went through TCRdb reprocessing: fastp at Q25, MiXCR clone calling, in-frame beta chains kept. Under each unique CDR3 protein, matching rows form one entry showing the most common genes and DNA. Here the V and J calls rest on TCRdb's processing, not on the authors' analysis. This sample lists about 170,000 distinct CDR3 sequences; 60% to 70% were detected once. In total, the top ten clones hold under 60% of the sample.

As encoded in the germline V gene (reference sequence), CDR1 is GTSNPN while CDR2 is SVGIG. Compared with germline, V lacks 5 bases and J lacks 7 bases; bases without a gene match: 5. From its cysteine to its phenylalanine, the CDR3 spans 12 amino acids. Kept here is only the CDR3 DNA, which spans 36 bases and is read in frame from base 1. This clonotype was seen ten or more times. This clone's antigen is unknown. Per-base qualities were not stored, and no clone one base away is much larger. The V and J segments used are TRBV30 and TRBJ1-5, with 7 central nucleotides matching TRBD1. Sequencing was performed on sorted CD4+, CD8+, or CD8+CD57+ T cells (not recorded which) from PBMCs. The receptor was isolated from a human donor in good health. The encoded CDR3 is CAWAAGGQPQHF. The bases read TGTGCCTGGGCCGCAGGGGGGCAGCCCCAGCATTTT.